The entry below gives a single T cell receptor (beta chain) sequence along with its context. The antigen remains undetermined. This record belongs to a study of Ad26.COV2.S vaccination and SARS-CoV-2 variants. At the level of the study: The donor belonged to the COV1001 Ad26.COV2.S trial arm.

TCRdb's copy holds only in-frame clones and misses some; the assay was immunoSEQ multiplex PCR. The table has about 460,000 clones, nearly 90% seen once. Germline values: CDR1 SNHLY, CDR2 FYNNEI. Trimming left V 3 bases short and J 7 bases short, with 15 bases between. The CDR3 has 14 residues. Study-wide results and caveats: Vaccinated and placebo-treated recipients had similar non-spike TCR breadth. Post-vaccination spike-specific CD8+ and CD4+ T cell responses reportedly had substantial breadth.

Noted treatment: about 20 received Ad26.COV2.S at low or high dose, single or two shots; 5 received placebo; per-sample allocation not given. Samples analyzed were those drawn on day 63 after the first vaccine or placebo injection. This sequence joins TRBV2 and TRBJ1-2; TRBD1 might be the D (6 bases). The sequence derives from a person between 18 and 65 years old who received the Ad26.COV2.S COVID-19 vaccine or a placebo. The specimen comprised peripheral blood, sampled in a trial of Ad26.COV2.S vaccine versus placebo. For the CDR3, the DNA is TGTGCCAGCAGTGATAATTGGGGGCTCGTTGGCTACACCTTC. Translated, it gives CASSDNWGLVGYTF.